The sequence of this T cell receptor (beta chain) was determined in a study of T cell responses to AZD1222 COVID-19 vaccine. Study-level findings and limits: An increase in Spike-specific TCR breadth and depth was observed after two AZD1222 doses.

Worth noting for this clone: The antigen remains unidentified.

The table came from immunoSEQ multiplex PCR; TCRdb's copy has only in-frame clones and leaves some out. The table includes about 130,000 clones, 88% detected once. The clonotype comes from an adult in good health. Sequencing was performed on peripheral blood, taken on day 0 of AZD1222 vaccination.

The CDR3 DNA reads as TGTGCCAGCAGCGTAGTGGAGGGGCGGACTGAAGCTTTCTTT. Protein sequence: CASSVVEGRTEAFF. V is TRBV9 and J is TRBJ1-1, with a tentative D call TRBD1 (5 bases). Looked up from germline, CDR1 is SGDLS and CDR2 is YYNGEE. The CDR3 extends over 14 amino acids. V lost 0 bases to trimming and J lost 5 bases, with 11 bases between them. The full variable domain, completed using reference TRBV9 and TRBJ1-1, is DSGVTQTPKHLITATGQRVTLRCSPRSGDLSVYWYQQSLDQGLQFLIQYYNGEERAKGNILERFSAQQFPDLHSELNLSSLELGDSALYFCASSVVEGRTEAFFGQGTRLTVV.